Shown below are 12 T cell receptor beta chains from a single sample sequenced in a study of human T cells and chemical hapten exposure. Indicated time point: pre-sensitization, week 0. Specified treatment: therapeutic diphenylcyclopropenone sensitization with weekly scalp DPC. Each CDR3 protein gets one entry after TCRdb re-called the RACE reads with MiXCR. The top ten clones hold just over 2.5% of a sample with 350,000 to 400,000 distinct CDR3 sequences, approximately 5% of them seen once. Sequencing used whole blood, obtained in connection with sensitization to the hapten diphenylcyclopropenone (DPC). All receptors derive from a woman in her fifties or sixties with alopecia areata. Some clones in this sample may be carry-over from other donors' samples.

This clonotype has ten or more counts. The gene calls are TRBV7-9 and TRBJ1-1, with D hard to call. The V end lost 1 base, the J end lost 4 bases, and 10 bases lay between the germline ends. Per the germline V gene, CDR1 is SEHNR and CDR2 is FQNEAQ (reference sequence). CDR3 size: 14 residues. The CDR3 reads CASSLGKGPTEAFF. CDR3 sequence (DNA): TGTGCCAGCAGCTTAGGGAAGGGCCCCACTGAAGCTTTCTTT.

This clonotype was counted ten times or more. V and J are TRBV30 and TRBJ2-1, with 14 nucleotides matching TRBD2. CDR3 size: 15 residues. The J segment lost 8 bases and the V segment lost 0 bases, leaving 3 bases of the junction unmatched. Looked up from germline, CDR1 is GTSNPN and CDR2 is SVGIG (reference sequence). The CDR3 bases are TGTGCCTGGAGTGTAGGGACTAGCGGGAGCGATGAGCAGTTCTTC. It encodes CAWSVGTSGSDEQFF.

This clonotype was picked up many times. The chain is built from TRBV4-3 and TRBJ2-3; D remains unclear. V was pared by 1 base and J by 5 bases, with 10 bases between. The CDR3 length is 14 residues. Germline loops: CDR1 LGHNA, CDR2 YSLEER. CDR3 nucleotides: TGCGCCAGCAGCCAAGGGGCGGCTCTAGATACGCAGTATTTT. Translation gives CASSQGAALDTQYF.

This clonotype showed up many times. The rearrangement joins TRBV29-1 to TRBJ2-1, with TRBD1 matching 8 bases. Trimming cost V 5 bases and J 7 bases; bases outside gene matches: 7. CDR1 is SQVTM, CDR2 ANQGSEA, per germline. The CDR3 runs 13 residues. The CDR3 DNA reads as TGCAGCGTTCTGCAGGGGGCAGGGAATGAGCAGTTCTTC. This translates into CSVLQGAGNEQFF.

Only a few counts were recorded for this clonotype. The genes are TRBV12-3 or TRBV12-4 and TRBJ2-3; TRBD2 aligns across 11 bases. The V and J ends lost 6 bases and 4 bases, in that order; junction bases with no gene match: 3. This CDR3 contains 14 residues. The CDR3 is CASRTSGGSDTQYF. For the CDR3, the DNA is TGTGCCAGCAGAACTAGCGGGGGATCAGATACGCAGTATTTT.

This clonotype occurred a few times. The genes are TRBV5-1 and TRBJ2-6; D tentatively reads TRBD1 or TRBD2 (5 bases each). CDR1 is SGHRS, CDR2 YFSETQ, per germline. The CDR3 runs to 17 residues. Trimming removed 4 bases at V and 0 bases at J, with 14 bases between. The CDR3 reads CASSQPGRHSGANVLTF. CDR3 nucleotides: TGCGCCAGCAGCCAACCGGGACGGCACTCTGGGGCCAACGTCCTGACTTTC. Looking up the rest from reference TRBV5-1 and TRBJ2-6 gives the full variable domain: KAGVTQTPRYLIKTRGQQVTLSCSPISGHRSVSWYQQTPGQGLQFLFEYFSETQRNKGNFPGRFSGRQFSNSRSEMNVSTLELGDSALYLCASSQPGRHSGANVLTFGAGSRLTVL.

This clonotype was detected a few times. V gene TRBV12-3 or TRBV12-4 combines with J gene TRBJ2-5; maybe TRBD1 (5 bases). V dropped 7 bases and J dropped 4 bases, with 10 bases sitting between them. The CDR3 runs 12 residues. The CDR3 sequence is CASTQGRETQYF. The DNA of the CDR3 is TGTGCCAGCACCCAGGGTCGAGAGACCCAGTACTTC.

The sample holds many counts of this clonotype. This chain connects TRBV12-3 or TRBV12-4 to TRBJ2-7; D unresolved. Trimming removed 8 bases at V and 3 bases at J, with 17 bases between. The CDR3 length is 14 residues. CDR3 bases: TGTGCCAGCGCCAAAGGTGGGCAGTTCTACGAGCAGTACTTC. Its translation is CASAKGGQFYEQYF.

The table lists this clonotype with many counts. The gene calls are TRBV5-4 and TRBJ2-3, with D perhaps assigned TRBD1 or TRBD2 (5 bases each). V was pared by 7 bases and J by 3 bases, with 9 bases between. In germline, CDR1 is SGHNT, CDR2 YYREEE (reference sequence). CDR3 length: 12 amino acids. The DNA for the CDR3 is TGTGCCAGCCGGGACGAGACAGATACGCAGTATTTT. It codes for CASRDETDTQYF.

This clonotype was observed a handful of times. V usage is TRBV5-1 and J usage is TRBJ1-2; D possibly corresponds to TRBD1 (6 bases). This CDR3 comprises 16 residues. Germline V gives CDR1 SGHRS, CDR2 YFSETQ. Trimming pared 0 bases from V and 4 bases from J, leaving 16 bases between. The CDR3 coding sequence is TGCGCCAGCAGCTTGGAGACGGCAGGGGAAGCCTATGGCTACACCTTC. Translation gives CASSLETAGEAYGYTF.

This clonotype was observed a few times. The chain combines TRBV27 with TRBJ2-3, with D possibly being TRBD2 (6 bases). Trimming removed 1 base at V and 0 bases at J, with 8 bases between. This CDR3 is built from 15 residues. The germline V gene encodes CDR1 MNHEY and CDR2 SMNVEV (reference sequence). The DNA for the CDR3 is TGTGCCAGCAGTTTATGGGACTCTAGCACAGATACGCAGTATTTT. Amino acids: CASSLWDSSTDTQYF.

The V gene is TRBV19, the J gene TRBJ2-2, with D unresolved. V dropped 7 bases and J dropped 7 bases, with 13 bases sitting between them. The CDR3 is 13 residues long. Looked up from germline, CDR1 is LNHDA and CDR2 is SQIVND (reference sequence). The CDR3 sequence is CASTEEYGGELFF. The CDR3 nucleotides are TGTGCCAGTACGGAAGAATACGGCGGGGAGCTGTTTTTT.